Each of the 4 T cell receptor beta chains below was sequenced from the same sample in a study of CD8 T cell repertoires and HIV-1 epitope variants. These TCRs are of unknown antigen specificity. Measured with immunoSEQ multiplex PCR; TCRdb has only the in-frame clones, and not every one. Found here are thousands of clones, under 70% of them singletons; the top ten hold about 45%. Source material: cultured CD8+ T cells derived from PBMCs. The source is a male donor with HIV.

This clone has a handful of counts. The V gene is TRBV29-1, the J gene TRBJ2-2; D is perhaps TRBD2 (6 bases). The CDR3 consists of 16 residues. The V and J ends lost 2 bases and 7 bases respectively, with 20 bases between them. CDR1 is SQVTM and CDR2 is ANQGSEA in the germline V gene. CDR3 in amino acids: CSVERPGLARGGELFF. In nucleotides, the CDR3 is TGCAGCGTTGAACGACCGGGACTCGCTAGGGGCGGGGAGCTGTTTTTT.

The CDR3: CASSYSEPRGLSSAFF. CDR3 in DNA: TGTGCCAGCAGTTACTCCGAACCCAGGGGGCTATCGTCAGCTTTCTTT. This chain uses TRBV6-5 with TRBJ1-1, with TRBD1 identical over 8 bases. The CDR3 sequence is 16 residues long. V shed 0 bases, J shed 10 bases, and the junction held 13 bases outside the gene matches. Germline lookup yields CDR1 MNHEY and CDR2 SVGAGI.

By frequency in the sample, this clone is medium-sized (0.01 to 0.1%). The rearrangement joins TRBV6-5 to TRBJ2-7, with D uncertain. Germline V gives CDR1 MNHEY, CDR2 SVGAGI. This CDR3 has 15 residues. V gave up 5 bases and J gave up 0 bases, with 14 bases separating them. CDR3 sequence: CASSPPEKASYEQYF. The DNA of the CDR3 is TGTGCCAGCAGTCCCCCCGAGAAGGCCTCCTACGAGCAGTACTTC.

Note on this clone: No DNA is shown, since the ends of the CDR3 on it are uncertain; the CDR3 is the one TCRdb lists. CDR3 amino acids: CASSILATHNEQFF. The rearrangement links TRBV19 to TRBJ2-1; TRBD1 reflects the table's D call only, with no check against the DNA. The V gene's germline CDR1 is LNHDA and CDR2 SQIVND (reference sequence). The CDR3 spans 14 amino acids, including both terminal residues.